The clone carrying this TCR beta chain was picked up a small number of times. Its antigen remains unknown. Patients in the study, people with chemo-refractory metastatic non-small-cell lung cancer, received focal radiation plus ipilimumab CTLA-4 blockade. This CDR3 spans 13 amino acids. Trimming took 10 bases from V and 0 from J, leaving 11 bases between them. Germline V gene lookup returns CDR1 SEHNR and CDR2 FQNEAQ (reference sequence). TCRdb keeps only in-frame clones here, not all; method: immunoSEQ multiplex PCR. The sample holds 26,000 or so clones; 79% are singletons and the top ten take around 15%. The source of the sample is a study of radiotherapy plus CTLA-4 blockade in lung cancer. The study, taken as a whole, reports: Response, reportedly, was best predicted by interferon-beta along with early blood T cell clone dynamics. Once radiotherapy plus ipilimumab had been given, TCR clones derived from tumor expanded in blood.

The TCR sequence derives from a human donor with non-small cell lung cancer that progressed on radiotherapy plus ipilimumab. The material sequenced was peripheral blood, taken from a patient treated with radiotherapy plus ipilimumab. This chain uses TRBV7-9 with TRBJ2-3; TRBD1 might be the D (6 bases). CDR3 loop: CATNRASTDTQYF. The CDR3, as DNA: TGTGCCACCAACAGGGCTAGCACAGATACGCAGTATTTT.